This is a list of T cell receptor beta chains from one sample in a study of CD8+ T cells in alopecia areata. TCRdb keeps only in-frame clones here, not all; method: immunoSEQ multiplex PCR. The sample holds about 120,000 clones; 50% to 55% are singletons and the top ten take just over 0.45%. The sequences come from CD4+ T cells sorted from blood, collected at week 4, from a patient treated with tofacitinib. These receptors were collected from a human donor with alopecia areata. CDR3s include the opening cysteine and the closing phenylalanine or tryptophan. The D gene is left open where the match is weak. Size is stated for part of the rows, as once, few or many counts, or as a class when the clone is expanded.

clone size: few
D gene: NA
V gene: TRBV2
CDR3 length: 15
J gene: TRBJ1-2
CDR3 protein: CASSLSGTPPARYTF
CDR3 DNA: TGTGCCAGCAGTCTCTCCGGGACCCCACCTGCTCGCTACACCTTC

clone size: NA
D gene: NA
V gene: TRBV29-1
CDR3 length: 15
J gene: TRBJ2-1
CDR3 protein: CSVEFRPLSYNEQFF
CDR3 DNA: TGCAGCGTTGAGTTCAGACCCCTATCCTACAATGAGCAGTTCTTC

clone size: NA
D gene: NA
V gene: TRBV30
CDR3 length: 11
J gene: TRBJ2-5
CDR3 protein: CAWSSARGQYF
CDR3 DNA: TGTGCCTGGAGTTCGGCAAGGGGCCAGTACTTC

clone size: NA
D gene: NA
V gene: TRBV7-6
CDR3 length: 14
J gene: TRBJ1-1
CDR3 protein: CASSFQQGGTEAFF
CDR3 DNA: TGTGCCAGCAGCTTTCAACAGGGTGGCACTGAAGCTTTCTTT

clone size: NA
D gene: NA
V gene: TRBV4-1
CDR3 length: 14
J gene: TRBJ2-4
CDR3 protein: CASSQDRGRGFQYF
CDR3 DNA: TGCGCCAGCAGCCAAGATCGGGGGCGTGGGTTTCAGTACTTC

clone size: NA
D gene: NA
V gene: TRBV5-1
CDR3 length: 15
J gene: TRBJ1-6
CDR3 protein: CASSLDASWNSPLHF
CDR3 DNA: TGCGCCAGCAGCTTGGATGCCAGCTGGAACTCACCCCTCCACTTT

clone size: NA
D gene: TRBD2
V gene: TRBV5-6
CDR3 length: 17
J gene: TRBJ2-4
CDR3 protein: CASSLGTSGTLGGIQYF
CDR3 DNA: TGTGCCAGCAGCCTCGGGACTAGCGGGACTCTGGGCGGCATTCAGTACTTC

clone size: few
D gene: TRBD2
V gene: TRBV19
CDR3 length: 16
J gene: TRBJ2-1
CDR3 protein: CASKGLAGGGDNEQFF
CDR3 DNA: TGTGCCAGCAAGGGACTAGCGGGAGGTGGAGACAATGAGCAGTTCTTC

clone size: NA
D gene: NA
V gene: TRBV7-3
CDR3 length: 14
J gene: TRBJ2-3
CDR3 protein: CASSPSGDTDTQYF
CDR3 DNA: TGTGCCAGCAGCCCCTCGGGGGACACAGATACGCAGTATTTT

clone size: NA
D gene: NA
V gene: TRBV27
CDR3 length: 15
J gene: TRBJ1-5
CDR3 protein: CASSRDARNNQPQHF
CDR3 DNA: TGTGCCAGCAGTAGGGACGCCAGAAACAATCAGCCCCAGCATTTT

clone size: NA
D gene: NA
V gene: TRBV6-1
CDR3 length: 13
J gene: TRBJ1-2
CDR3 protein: CASSPGNDYGYTF
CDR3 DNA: TGTGCCAGCAGTCCAGGGAACGACTATGGCTACACCTTC

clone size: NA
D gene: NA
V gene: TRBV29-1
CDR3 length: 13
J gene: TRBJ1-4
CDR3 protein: CSVGGRSAEKLFF
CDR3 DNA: TGCAGCGTGGGGGGACGGTCGGCTGAAAAACTGTTTTTT

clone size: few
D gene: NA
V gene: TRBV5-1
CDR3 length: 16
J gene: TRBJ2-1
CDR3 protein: CASSLVLRLGGNEQFF
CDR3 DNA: TGCGCCAGCAGCTTGGTCCTCCGACTAGGGGGGAATGAGCAGTTCTTC

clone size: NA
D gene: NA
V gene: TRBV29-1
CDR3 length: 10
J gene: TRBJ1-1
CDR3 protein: CSVEGPEAFF
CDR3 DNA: TGCAGCGTTGAAGGGCCTGAAGCTTTCTTT

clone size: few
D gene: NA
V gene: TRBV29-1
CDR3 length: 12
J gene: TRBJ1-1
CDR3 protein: CSVEHGNTEAFF
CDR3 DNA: TGCAGCGTTGAACACGGGAACACTGAAGCTTTCTTT

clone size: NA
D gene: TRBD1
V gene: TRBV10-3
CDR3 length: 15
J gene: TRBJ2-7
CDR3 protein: CAIRAQGARTYEQYF
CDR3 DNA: TGTGCCATCCGGGCACAGGGGGCGCGGACCTACGAGCAGTACTTC

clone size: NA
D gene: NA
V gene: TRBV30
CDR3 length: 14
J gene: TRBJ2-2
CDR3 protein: CAWSVYRVTGELFF
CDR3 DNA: TGTGCCTGGAGTGTATACAGGGTTACCGGGGAGCTGTTTTTT

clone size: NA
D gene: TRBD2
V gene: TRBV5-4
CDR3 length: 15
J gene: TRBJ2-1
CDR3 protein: CASSLGGTSSNEQFF
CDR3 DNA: TGTGCCAGCAGCTTGGGGGGGACTAGTAGCAATGAGCAGTTCTTC

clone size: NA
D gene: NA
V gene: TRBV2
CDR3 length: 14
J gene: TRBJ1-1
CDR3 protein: CASSPDGLGTEAFF
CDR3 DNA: TGTGCCAGCAGCCCAGACGGCCTCGGCACTGAAGCTTTCTTT

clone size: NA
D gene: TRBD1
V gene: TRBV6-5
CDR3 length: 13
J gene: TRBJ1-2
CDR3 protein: CASKTGVGYGYTF
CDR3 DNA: TGTGCCAGCAAAACAGGGGTCGGCTATGGCTACACCTTC

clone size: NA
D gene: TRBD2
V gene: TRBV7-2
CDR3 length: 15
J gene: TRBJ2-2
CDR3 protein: CASSLQLADTGELFF
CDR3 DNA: TGTGCCAGCAGCTTACAACTAGCGGATACCGGGGAGCTGTTTTTT

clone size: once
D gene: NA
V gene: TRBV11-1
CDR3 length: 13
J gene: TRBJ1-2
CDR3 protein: CASSFDGGYGYTF
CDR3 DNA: TGTGCCAGCAGCTTCGATGGCGGGTATGGCTACACCTTC

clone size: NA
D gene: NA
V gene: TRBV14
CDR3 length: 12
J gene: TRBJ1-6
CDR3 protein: CASSQQSSPLHF
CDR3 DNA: TGTGCCAGCAGCCAACAGAGTTCACCCCTCCACTTT

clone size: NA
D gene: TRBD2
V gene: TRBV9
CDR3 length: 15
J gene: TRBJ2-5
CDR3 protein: CASSVGLAGVETQYF
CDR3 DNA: TGTGCCAGCAGCGTAGGGCTAGCGGGAGTGGAGACCCAGTACTTC

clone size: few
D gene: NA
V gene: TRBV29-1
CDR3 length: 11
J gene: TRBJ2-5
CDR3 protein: CSVLGRWTQYF
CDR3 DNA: TGCAGCGTCCTGGGACGGTGGACCCAGTACTTC

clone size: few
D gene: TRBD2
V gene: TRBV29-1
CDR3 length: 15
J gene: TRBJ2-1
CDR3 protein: CSVAGLAGVGNEQFF
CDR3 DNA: TGCAGCGTAGCGGGACTAGCGGGAGTCGGCAATGAGCAGTTCTTC

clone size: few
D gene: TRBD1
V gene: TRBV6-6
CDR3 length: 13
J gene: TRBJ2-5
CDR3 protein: CASNRGTRETQYF
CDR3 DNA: TGTGCCAGTAACAGGGGTACGCGAGAGACCCAGTACTTC

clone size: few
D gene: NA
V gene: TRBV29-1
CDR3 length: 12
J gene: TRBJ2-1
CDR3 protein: CSVRAGFNEQFF
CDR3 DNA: TGCAGCGTTCGTGCAGGGTTCAATGAGCAGTTCTTC